Below are 22 T cell receptor beta chains sequenced from a single sample in a study of blood T cell repertoires in COVID-19. Generated by immunoSEQ multiplex PCR, the TCRdb table keeps only in-frame clones and is missing some. The sample carries roughly 99,000 clones, under 95% recorded once. The sequencing input was peripheral blood. The source of these receptors is a woman between 25 and 40 years old with acute or convalescent COVID-19.

The CDR3 nucleotides read TGTGCCAGCAGCTTTAGGACTGACAAAAACATTCAGTACTTC. It codes for CASSFRTDKNIQYF. The chain combines TRBV3-1 (or the pseudogene TRBV3-2) with TRBJ2-4; the D gene is possibly TRBD2 (5 bases). Trimming cost V 5 bases and J 3 bases, with 11 bases left between them. Germline V CDR1 and CDR2: LGHDT, YNNKEL (reference sequence). CDR3 length: 14 residues.

The chain couples TRBV25-1 to TRBJ1-4, with 7 bases identical to TRBD1. The germline CDR1 and CDR2 sequences are MGHDK and SYGVNS. Trimming at V came to 3 bases and at J to 7 bases, leaving 8 bases not matched to a gene. The CDR3 covers 15 residues. DNA of the CDR3: TGTGCCAGCAGTGATACCGGGACAGTTGGTGAAAAACTGTTTTTT. The encoded protein is CASSDTGTVGEKLFF.

The chain has TRBV5-1 and TRBJ2-5, with D possibly TRBD1 on 6 matching bases. Per germline, CDR1 SGHRS and CDR2 YFSETQ. V shed 2 bases and J shed 1 base, with 12 bases lying between them. This CDR3 has 15 residues. CDR3 protein: CASSLQQGPQETQYF. For the CDR3, the DNA is TGCGCCAGCAGCTTACAACAGGGTCCCCAAGAGACCCAGTACTTC.

This chain uses TRBV12-5 with TRBJ2-5; 8 bases align to TRBD2. After removal of 1 base from V and 4 bases from J, the junction contained 8 bases not matched to a gene. Germline V gene data show CDR1 as LGHNT and CDR2 as FRNRAP. The CDR3 consists of 16 residues. The CDR3 region is CASGLGKAGGVETQYF. CDR3 nucleotide sequence: TGTGCTAGTGGTTTGGGGAAGGCGGGGGGTGTAGAGACCCAGTACTTC.

This clone was found a few times. The V and J genes are TRBV5-1 and TRBJ2-2; TRBD1 matches 7 bases. Germline CDR1 reads SGHRS; CDR2 reads YFSETQ. The V segment lost 7 bases and the J segment 4 bases; nucleotides outside the gene matches: 7. The CDR3 contains 14 residues. In DNA form, the CDR3 reads TGCGCCAGCTTCCGGGACAGAAGCACCGGGGAGCTGTTTTTT. It encodes CASFRDRSTGELFF.

V gene TRBV5-1 combines with J gene TRBJ2-7; tentatively, D is TRBD1 (6 bases). Germline assignment: CDR1 SGHRS and CDR2 YFSETQ. This CDR3 has 15 residues. V was trimmed by 4 bases and J by 1 base, leaving 15 bases between them. The DNA of the CDR3 is TGCGCCAGCAGCGTGGGATCGACAGGTTCCTACGAGCAGTACTTC. Encoded protein: CASSVGSTGSYEQYF.

This clone was recorded once. The chain links TRBV30 to TRBJ2-1; TRBD1 matches 7 bases. J lost 7 bases, V lost 3 bases, and 6 bases had no gene match. Germline V gene data show CDR1 as GTSNPN and CDR2 as SVGIG (reference sequence). The CDR3 has 13 amino acids. CDR3: CAWRPTGENEQFF. In DNA form, the CDR3 reads TGTGCCTGGAGGCCCACAGGGGAGAATGAGCAGTTCTTC.

The V call is TRBV14, the J call TRBJ2-3; TRBD2 agrees at 7 bases. The V segment lost 6 bases and the J segment 2 bases; nucleotides outside the gene matches: 5. The V gene's germline CDR1 is SGHDN and CDR2 FVKESK. This CDR3 is built from 14 residues. CDR3 amino acids: CASSPSGTTDTQYF. In DNA form, the CDR3 reads TGTGCCAGCAGTCCTAGCGGCACCACAGATACGCAGTATTTT.

This chain uses TRBV3-1 (or the pseudogene TRBV3-2) with TRBJ2-7; D gene uncertain. Germline lookup yields CDR1 LGHDT and CDR2 YNNKEL (reference sequence). The CDR3 is 13 amino acids. The V gene lost 1 base and the J gene lost 2 bases, with 6 bases spanning the gap. The CDR3 loop reads CASSQGQAYEQYF. As DNA, the CDR3 is TGTGCCAGCAGCCAAGGGCAGGCCTACGAGCAGTACTTC.

V is TRBV28 and J is TRBJ2-1, with no clear D. The CDR3 sequence is 14 residues long. V was clipped by 5 bases and J by 5 bases, with 13 bases between them. In germline, CDR1 is MDHEN, CDR2 SYDVKM. CDR3 in amino acids: CASSPTLSNNEQFF. The CDR3 DNA is TGTGCCAGCAGTCCAACCCTGAGTAACAATGAGCAGTTCTTC.

J is TRBJ2-3 and V is TRBV7-9; unclear D gene. Germline V gives CDR1 SEHNR, CDR2 FQNEAQ (reference sequence). The ends were cut back, 5 bases at V and 4 bases at J, with 16 bases in the middle. The CDR3 runs to 15 residues. CDR3 loop: CASSLPSGLADTQYF. Written as DNA, the CDR3 is TGTGCCAGCAGCCTACCGAGTGGTTTGGCAGATACGCAGTATTTT.

The V gene is TRBV5-3, the J gene TRBJ1-6; D unresolved. TRBV5-3 belongs to the ORF category, with a function that is uncertain. V was cut by 5 bases and J by 10 bases, with 19 bases left in between. The CDR3 covers 15 residues. The CDR3 DNA follows: TGTGCCAGAAGGGGCCGGTGGCGAAGCCAGTCACCCCTCCACTTT. Protein: CARRGRWRSQSPLHF.

The chain uses TRBV4-2 and TRBJ2-1, with a weak D call TRBD2 (6 bases). Germline V lookup: CDR1 LGHNA, CDR2 YNFKEQ. This CDR3 has 16 residues. V gave up 1 base and J gave up 4 bases, with 14 bases separating them. In DNA form, the CDR3 reads TGTGCCAGCAGCCAAGGAGGTCTAGCGCTTTACAATGAGCAGTTCTTC. Protein: CASSQGGLALYNEQFF.

V is TRBV4-3 and J is TRBJ1-2; 7 bases fit TRBD1. The CDR3 totals 16 residues. Germline CDR1 reads LGHNA; CDR2 reads YSLEER. V trimming: 0 bases; J trimming: 3 bases; junction bases outside the gene matches: 7. CDR3 sequence reads: CASSQDREGADYGYTF. CDR3 in DNA: TGCGCCAGCAGCCAAGATCGCGAGGGGGCGGACTATGGCTACACCTTC.

The gene calls are TRBV29-1 and TRBJ1-4; 7 nucleotides agree with TRBD1. CDR3 length: 13 amino acids. Trimming at V came to 8 bases and at J to 4 bases, leaving 7 bases not matched to a gene. Germline V CDR1 and CDR2: SQVTM, ANQGSEA. CDR3 amino acids: CSMRQGNNEKLFF. For the CDR3, the DNA is TGCAGCATGCGACAGGGAAATAATGAAAAACTGTTTTTT.

This chain joins TRBV7-3 and TRBJ2-1, with 9 bases that match TRBD2. Germline lookup yields CDR1 SGHTA and CDR2 FQGTGA. V was clipped by 4 bases and J by 6 bases; unmatched bases: 10. CDR3 length equals 16 residues. The CDR3 DNA sequence: TGTGCCAGCAGCTCCCGTGGTAGCGGGAGAGGCAATGAGCAGTTCTTC. This gives the protein CASSSRGSGRGNEQFF.

CDR3 residues: CASSPEGAKIYEQYF. The CDR3 DNA reads as TGTGCCAGCAGTCCCGAGGGGGCAAAGATCTACGAGCAGTACTTC. The chain carries TRBV27 and TRBJ2-7, with TRBD1 matching over 7 bases. V was clipped by 5 bases and J by 3 bases; unmatched bases: 10. The CDR3 sequence is 15 residues long. Germline CDR1 is MNHEY and CDR2 is SMNVEV (reference sequence).

The chain combines TRBV3-1 (or the pseudogene TRBV3-2) with TRBJ1-1; 9 nucleotides match TRBD1. V was clipped by 6 bases and J by 4 bases; unmatched bases: 6. Germline V gene data show CDR1 as LGHDT and CDR2 as YNNKEL (reference sequence). The CDR3 is made up of 14 amino acids. CDR3 nucleotide sequence: TGTGCCAGCAGGGGGACAGGGCAAAGCACTGAAGCTTTCTTT. Encoded protein: CASRGTGQSTEAFF.

In its sample, this clone was seen once. The V call is TRBV6-6, the J call TRBJ1-1; D is ambiguous. The CDR3 consists of 14 residues. V shed 4 bases and J shed 1 base, with 10 bases lying between them. Germline loops: CDR1 MNHNY, CDR2 SVGAGI (reference sequence). The CDR3 DNA reads TGTGCCAGCAGTTCTCCCCGCAGGAACACTGAAGCTTTCTTT. It specifies CASSSPRRNTEAFF.

The rearrangement uses TRBV7-2 and TRBJ1-2; TRBD1 is a possible D gene (5 bases). Germline V gene lookup returns CDR1 SGHTA and CDR2 FQGNSA. The CDR3 covers 15 residues. V lost 5 bases and J 5 bases, leaving 18 bases between the germline ends. The DNA of the CDR3 is TGTGCCAGCAGCGGATCTCCGACAGTACCTTATGGCTACACCTTC. It yields the protein CASSGSPTVPYGYTF.

V is TRBV5-1 and J is TRBJ1-1; 7 bases agree with TRBD1. Trimming at V came to 4 bases and at J to 2 bases, leaving 11 bases not matched to a gene. Germline CDR1 SGHRS, CDR2 YFSETQ. This CDR3 is 16 amino acids long. The CDR3 spells CASSLRDSPTNTEAFF. The DNA for the CDR3 is TGCGCCAGCAGCCTCCGGGACAGCCCTACCAACACTGAAGCTTTCTTT.

The rearrangement joins TRBV5-4 to TRBJ2-5; 9 nucleotides align to TRBD2. The CDR3 sequence is 15 residues long. Germline CDR1 SGHNT, CDR2 YYREEE (reference sequence). V lost 0 bases, J lost 2 bases, and 2 bases stayed unmatched. CDR3 DNA: TGTGCCAGCAGCTTGGTGGCGGGGGGGCAAGAGACCCAGTACTTC. It specifies CASSLVAGGQETQYF.